The 15 T cell receptor beta chains below all came from one sample that was sequenced in a study of PD-1 blockade in classical Hodgkin lymphoma. TCRdb keeps only in-frame clones here, not all; method: immunoSEQ multiplex PCR. The table lists about 27,000 clones, around 84% of them singletons. After autologous stem cell transplantation all patients relapsed, and prior brentuximab vedotin exposure differed between cohorts. The sample in question was peripheral blood mononuclear cells (PBMCs), obtained before the second cycle of nivolumab. The receptors come from a human donor with classical Hodgkin lymphoma.

This chain joins TRBV6-5 and TRBJ1-1; no clear D. Trimming took 5 bases from V and 5 from J, leaving 12 bases between them. CDR3 size: 13 residues. CDR1 MNHEY and CDR2 SVGAGI come from the germline V gene. The chain's CDR3 is CASSALIETEAFF. CDR3 DNA: TGTGCCAGCAGTGCCCTGATAGAGACTGAAGCTTTCTTT.

This clone has just a few counts. V is TRBV7-2 and J is TRBJ1-1, with a tentative D call TRBD1 (5 bases). Trimming took 3 bases from V and 0 from J, leaving 8 bases between them. There are 14 residues in the CDR3. Germline loops: CDR1 SGHTA, CDR2 FQGNSA. The CDR3 DNA sequence: TGTGCCAGCAGCTTCGGGACGATGAACACTGAAGCTTTCTTT. Translating gives CASSFGTMNTEAFF.

The J gene is TRBJ2-7, the V gene TRBV10-3, with 11 bases lining up with TRBD2. Trimming cost V 10 bases and J 4 bases; bases outside gene matches: 6. Germline V gene lookup returns CDR1 ENHRY and CDR2 SYGVKD. This CDR3 is built from 13 residues. The CDR3 here is CATRLAGYYEQYF. In DNA, the CDR3 is TGTGCCACGAGACTAGCGGGGTATTACGAGCAGTACTTC.

The chain couples TRBV9 to TRBJ2-3; D is ambiguous. V lost 0 bases to trimming and J lost 0 bases, with 5 bases between them. Per germline, CDR1 SGDLS and CDR2 YYNGEE. The CDR3 has 14 amino acids. The CDR3 is CASSVDYSTDTQYF. As DNA, the CDR3 is TGTGCCAGCAGCGTAGATTACAGCACAGATACGCAGTATTTT.

The chain carries TRBV6-5 and TRBJ1-5; D ambiguous. V dropped 8 bases and J dropped 6 bases, with 14 bases sitting between them. The length of the CDR3 is 13 residues. Germline CDR1 reads MNHEY; CDR2 reads SVGAGI. CDR3 sequence reads: CASCTAVGQPQHF. For the CDR3, the DNA is TGTGCCAGCTGTACAGCGGTTGGTCAGCCCCAGCATTTT.

This clone was counted between two and nine times. The CDR3 DNA is TGTGCCAGTAACCGGGAGACTAACACTGAAGCTTTCTTT. This gives the protein CASNRETNTEAFF. The chain has TRBV6-1 and TRBJ1-1; D is undetermined. The CDR3 is made up of 13 amino acids. Trimming pared 9 bases from V and 2 bases from J, leaving 13 bases between. Per the germline V gene, CDR1 is MNHNS and CDR2 is SASEGT.

This sequence joins TRBV11-2 and TRBJ2-1; D unclear. The CDR3 length is 13 residues. Germline CDR1 is SGHAT and CDR2 is FQNNGV. V was clipped by 0 bases and J by 10 bases, with 10 bases between them. The CDR3: CASSLESPEEQFF. The CDR3 nucleotides read TGTGCCAGCAGCTTAGAAAGTCCGGAGGAGCAGTTCTTC.

This clone was detected a few times. The CDR3 loop reads CASSSRTRTWNTDTQYF. Here the CDR3 DNA reads TGTGCCAGCAGCTCCCGGACAAGGACTTGGAACACAGATACGCAGTATTTT. The chain joins TRBV13 to TRBJ2-3; D tentatively fits TRBD1 or TRBD2 (5 bases each). Looked up from germline, CDR1 is PRHDT and CDR2 is FYEKMQ (reference sequence). The CDR3 runs to 17 residues. V was shortened by 4 bases and J by 2 bases, with 19 bases between the two germline ends.

In nucleotides, the CDR3 is TGTGCCAGCAGTCCTTCCGCGGGTGTTAACTATGGCTACACCTTC. Amino acid sequence: CASSPSAGVNYGYTF. This rearrangement joins TRBV6-5 to TRBJ1-2, with D uncertain. Germline V lookup: CDR1 MNHEY, CDR2 SVGAGI. V gave up 5 bases and J gave up 1 base, with 14 bases separating them. This CDR3 spans 15 amino acids.

V is TRBV28 and J is TRBJ2-7; 7 nucleotides align to TRBD1. Germline V gene data show CDR1 as MDHEN and CDR2 as SYDVKM. The junction had 7 bases not matched to a gene; V was cut back by 4 bases and J by 4 bases. This CDR3 is built from 14 residues. The CDR3, as DNA: TGTGCCAGCAGTTCACCTGACAGGGAGTACGAGCAGTACTTC. It specifies CASSSPDREYEQYF.

The chain is built from TRBV4-3 and TRBJ2-1, with TRBD1 matching over 7 bases. The germline CDR1 and CDR2 sequences are LGHNA and YSLEER. V lost 4 bases and J lost 5; bases outside the gene matches: 5. CDR3 length equals 14 residues. CDR3 amino acids: CASSRGTEDNEQFF. The CDR3 region has the DNA TGCGCCAGCAGCCGAGGGACAGAAGACAATGAGCAGTTCTTC.

This clone was counted a single time. The rearrangement joins TRBV11-3 to TRBJ1-2; D may be TRBD1 (5 bases). This CDR3 contains 13 residues. Germline assignment: CDR1 SGHNT and CDR2 YENEEA. V was shortened by 3 bases and J by 9 bases, with 14 bases between the two germline ends. This CDR3 is CASSFPGLDRYTF. Written as DNA, the CDR3 is TGTGCCAGCAGCTTCCCAGGGTTAGACCGCTACACCTTC.

The genes are TRBV19 and TRBJ1-2; weak D call: TRBD1 (6 bases). The ends were cut back, 6 bases at V and 1 base at J, with 12 bases in the middle. Germline CDR1 is LNHDA and CDR2 is SQIVND (reference sequence). This CDR3 comprises 14 residues. Written as DNA, the CDR3 is TGTGCCAGTAGCGGGACACTCCTTAACTATGGCTACACCTTC. The encoded protein is CASSGTLLNYGYTF. The variable domain in full, completed from reference TRBV19 and TRBJ1-2, reads DGGITQSPKYLFRKEGQNVTLSCEQNLNHDAMYWYRQDPGQGLRLIYYSQIVNDFQKGDIAEGYSVSREKKESFPLTVTSAQKNPTAFYLCASSGTLLNYGYTFGSGTRLTVV.

This rearrangement joins TRBV6-6 to TRBJ1-3; a weak D match, TRBD1 (6 bases). This CDR3 has 16 residues. V was cut by 6 bases and J by 4 bases, with 19 bases left in between. Germline V gene data show CDR1 as MNHNY and CDR2 as SVGAGI (reference sequence). The CDR3 sequence is CASSRFRDKRGNTIYF. The CDR3 coding sequence is TGTGCCAGCAGCCGCTTTCGGGACAAGAGAGGAAACACCATATATTTT.

The chain joins TRBV19 to TRBJ2-1, with 9 bases aligning to TRBD2. Losses at the gene ends were 6 bases for V and 4 bases for J; bases not matched to a gene: 7. Germline loops: CDR1 LNHDA, CDR2 SQIVND (reference sequence). The length of the CDR3 is 15 residues. The CDR3 region has the DNA TGTGCCAGTAGCCCAACCAGCGGGGGGTACAATGAGCAGTTCTTC. Amino acid sequence: CASSPTSGGYNEQFF.